A selection of T cell receptor beta chains follows, all from one sample in a study of cytomegalovirus exposure and HLA in healthy donors. The protocol was immunoSEQ multiplex PCR, while the TCRdb copy is restricted to in-frame clones and leaves out a portion. The sample yields roughly 110,000 clones, roughly 73% seen once. The sequenced sample consisted of PBMCs. These TCRs come from a man aged 35 to 55 in good health and CMV-seronegative. Each CDR3 is given without its conserved first and last residue.

J | V | CDR3
TRBJ2-7 | TRBV19 | ASRLGTSGGYEQY
TRBJ2-3 | TRBV14 | ASSQDIRLAGKVDTQY
TRBJ1-6 | TRBV2 | ASRRIQGGAPLH
TRBJ2-7 | TRBV10-1 | ARRRGRKDEQY
TRBJ2-1 | TRBV5-1 | ASSLASLAGGFSYNEQF
TRBJ2-5 | TRBV7-2 | ASSRTGQGPQETQY
TRBJ1-6 | TRBV11-2 | ASTGTGVSPLH
TRBJ2-7 | TRBV4-1 | ASSQGWQGYEQY
TRBJ2-2 | TRBV7-9 | ASSLAGTNTGELF
TRBJ1-2 | TRBV19 | ASHLGTGPDEGYT
TRBJ2-7 | TRBV6-1 | ASSAGTVYEQY
TRBJ1-4 | TRBV5-1 | ASSPEGRRHEKLF
TRBJ2-7 | TRBV7-9 | ASRHSGTGMDEQY
TRBJ2-5 | TRBV19 | ASTLTGGSQETQY
TRBJ2-1 | TRBV4-2 | ASSQDPGSYNEQF
TRBJ2-3 | TRBV19 | ATRGVGTDTQY
TRBJ1-4 | TRBV19 | ASSLLFSEKLF
TRBJ1-4 | TRBV4-1 | ASSQPQAANEKLF
TRBJ1-4 | TRBV5-1 | ASSLGGPTNEKLF
TRBJ2-7 | TRBV5-5 | ASSPDRASYEQY
TRBJ1-2 | TRBV7-6 | ASSLDQGANYGYT
TRBJ2-2 | TRBV5-1 | ASSLLNRDTGELF
TRBJ2-7 | TRBV5-1 | ASSRGTGALGEQY
TRBJ2-6 | TRBV6-5 | ASSYQGSSGANVLT
TRBJ2-7 | TRBV6-1 | ASSDGQGGSVQY
TRBJ1-1 | TRBV18 | ASSRGQGFRTEAF
TRBJ1-1 | TRBV5-1 | ASSLRTVTEAF
TRBJ2-7 | TRBV29-1 | SVRVSYEQY
TRBJ1-2 | TRBV5-1 | ASSIGQELNYGYT